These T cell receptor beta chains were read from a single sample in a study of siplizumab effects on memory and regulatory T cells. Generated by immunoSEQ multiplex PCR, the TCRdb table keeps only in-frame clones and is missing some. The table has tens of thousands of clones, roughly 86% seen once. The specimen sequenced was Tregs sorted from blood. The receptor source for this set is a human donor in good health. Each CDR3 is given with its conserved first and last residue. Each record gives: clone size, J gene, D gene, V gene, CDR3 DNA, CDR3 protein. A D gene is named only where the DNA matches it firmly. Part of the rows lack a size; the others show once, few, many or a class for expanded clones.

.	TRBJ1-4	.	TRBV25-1	TGTGCCAGCAGTGAACCCCATCCCCTGGCAACTAATGAAAAACTGTTTTTT	CASSEPHPLATNEKLFF
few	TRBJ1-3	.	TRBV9	TGTGCCAGCAGCGTATTCGGGCGAGGGGGGCCTCCGGGAAACACCATATATTTT	CASSVFGRGGPPGNTIYF
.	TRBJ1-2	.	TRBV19	TGTGCCAGTAGTTGGCGGCTTAACTATGGCTACACCTTC	CASSWRLNYGYTF
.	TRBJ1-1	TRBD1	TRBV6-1	TGTGCCAGCAATGAAGGGGGCGGGCGAACTGAAGCTTTCTTT	CASNEGGGRTEAFF
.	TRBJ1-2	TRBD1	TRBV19	TGTGCCAGTAGTATTTGGGGCACAGGGGGTGGTGGCTACACCTTC	CASSIWGTGGGGYTF
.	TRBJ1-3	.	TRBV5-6	TGTGCCAGCAGCTTGGGGGGACTGCTCTCCTCTGGAAACACCATATATTTT	CASSLGGLLSSGNTIYF
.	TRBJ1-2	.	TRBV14	TGTGCCAGCGGAGCTGCTAACTATGGCTACACCTTC	CASGAANYGYTF
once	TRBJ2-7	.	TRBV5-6	TGCGCCAGCAGCCGGCGCGACTCCTACGAGCAGTACTTC	CASSRRDSYEQYF
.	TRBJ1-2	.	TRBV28	TGTGCCAGCAGGCCGGGACCCCCTAACTATGGCTACACCTTC	CASRPGPPNYGYTF
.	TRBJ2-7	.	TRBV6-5	TGTGCCAGCAAGCAGACAGGAGGTCCCTACGAGCAGTACTTC	CASKQTGGPYEQYF
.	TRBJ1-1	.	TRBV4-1	TGCGCCAGCAGCCAAGAGATCGGTTTCGGGAACACTGAAGCTTTCTTT	CASSQEIGFGNTEAFF
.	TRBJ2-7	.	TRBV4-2	TGTGCCAGCAGCCGTTCACAGGACCCTTCCTACGAGCAGTACTTC	CASSRSQDPSYEQYF
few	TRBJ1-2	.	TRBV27	TGTGCCAGCAGCAGTCGGGAGAACTATGGCTACACCTTC	CASSSRENYGYTF
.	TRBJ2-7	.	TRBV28	TGTGCCAGCAGTGACAATCTATTACGACAGGCCTACGAGCAGTACTTC	CASSDNLLRQAYEQYF
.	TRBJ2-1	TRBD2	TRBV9	TGTGCCAGCAGCGCCGGGACTAGCGGGGGGCTAGGGCGAGCTTCCGAGCAGTTCTTC	CASSAGTSGGLGRASEQFF